The 25 T cell receptor beta chains given below trace back to one sample, sequenced in a study of T cells after yellow fever vaccination. TCRdb fed the 5' RACE reads into MiXCR, producing one record per CDR3 protein. The sample carries around 600,000 distinct CDR3 sequences, 9% to 15% recorded once. Source: PBMCs, taken on the day of the yellow fever booster vaccination. The receptors come from a young man who received the YFV17D yellow fever vaccine.

The V and J genes are TRBV24-1 and TRBJ2-7; possible D gene TRBD1, 6 bases. V was shortened by 4 bases and J by 1 base, with 10 bases between the two germline ends. The CDR3 is 14 amino acids. Per germline, CDR1 KGHDR and CDR2 SFDVKD. Written as DNA, the CDR3 is TGTGCCACCAGTGACCCTGACAGGTCCTACGAGCAGTACTTC. It encodes CATSDPDRSYEQYF.

This clonotype was counted between two and nine times. This chain joins TRBV30 and TRBJ2-3; D is perhaps TRBD1 or TRBD2 (5 bases each). Per germline, CDR1 GTSNPN and CDR2 SVGIG (reference sequence). The CDR3 extends over 11 amino acids. V gave up 5 bases and J gave up 9 bases, with 12 bases separating them. The CDR3 DNA is TGTGCCTGGGGGACCCTTCGGACGCAGTATTTT. This sequence encodes CAWGTLRTQYF.

This rearrangement joins TRBV18 to TRBJ2-1, with D possibly being TRBD2 (5 bases). Trimming cost V 6 bases and J 13 bases, with 13 bases left between them. Germline V gene lookup returns CDR1 KGHSH and CDR2 LQKENI. This CDR3 is 11 amino acids long. CDR3 in DNA: TGTGCCAGCTCCTCGGAGGCTGTACAGTTCTTC. It codes for CASSSEAVQFF.

V is TRBV3-1 and J is TRBJ2-7; D is possibly TRBD2 (6 bases). Between the trimmed V and J ends, which lost 5 bases and 4 bases, there was a span of 18 bases. Per the germline V gene, CDR1 is LGHDT and CDR2 is YNNKEL (reference sequence). CDR3 length equals 15 residues. In DNA, the CDR3 is TGTGCCAGCAGCTGGGGGGACGAGCCTATTTACGAGCAGTACTTC. Amino acid sequence: CASSWGDEPIYEQYF.

In nucleotides, the CDR3 is TGTGCCAGCAGTGACCACCTAGCGCGGTATGAAAATGAGCAGTTCTTC. Translation gives CASSDHLARYENEQFF. This chain joins TRBV6-1 and TRBJ2-1, with D possibly TRBD2 on 6 matching bases. CDR3 length equals 16 residues. V gave up 3 bases and J gave up 7 bases, with 19 bases separating them. Germline V lookup: CDR1 MNHNS, CDR2 SASEGT.

This clonotype was counted only a few times. The rearrangement uses TRBV12-3 or TRBV12-4 and TRBJ1-5, with D hard to call. V was shortened by 6 bases and J by 10 bases, with 16 bases between the two germline ends. The CDR3 covers 13 residues. The CDR3 coding sequence is TGTGCCAGCAGCCTGGGGTCTAATTTCCCCCAGCATTTT. Its translation is CASSLGSNFPQHF.

This sequence joins TRBV20-1 and TRBJ2-5, with 8 bases fitting TRBD1. Germline assignment: CDR1 DFQATT and CDR2 SNEGSKA (reference sequence). This CDR3 spans 13 amino acids. The trim removed 5 bases at V and 5 bases at J, leaving 7 bases unmatched. The CDR3 here is CSAEGQGWETQYF. CDR3 coding DNA: TGCAGTGCTGAAGGACAGGGATGGGAGACCCAGTACTTC.

V is TRBV10-3 and J is TRBJ2-7; 7 nucleotides line up with TRBD1. Per germline, CDR1 ENHRY and CDR2 SYGVKD. The length of the CDR3 is 13 residues. V trimming: 2 bases; J trimming: 5 bases; junction bases outside the gene matches: 3. The CDR3 reads CAISERTGHEQYF. As DNA, the CDR3 is TGTGCCATCAGTGAGCGGACAGGTCACGAGCAGTACTTC.

This clonotype has more than one count but fewer than ten. V usage is TRBV12-3 or TRBV12-4 and J usage is TRBJ2-3; perhaps TRBD1 as D (6 bases). Trimming took 7 bases from V and 6 from J, leaving 23 bases between them. The CDR3 runs 16 residues. The chain's CDR3 is CASTADGGGYGDTQYF. CDR3 bases: TGTGCCAGCACGGCCGATGGGGGCGGCTATGGGGATACGCAGTATTTT.

This clonotype occurred once. The missing conserved phenylalanine or tryptophan at the end of this CDR3 makes a read error likely. The genes are TRBV24-1 and TRBJ2-5; D might be TRBD2 (6 bases). The CDR3 sequence is 13 residues long. CDR1 KGHDR and CDR2 SFDVKD come from the germline V gene. V lost 6 bases, J lost 5 bases, and 12 bases lay in between. The CDR3 loop reads CATSLSGRETQYL. As DNA, the CDR3 is TGTGCCACCAGTCTTAGCGGCCGTGAGACCCAGTACTTA.

In its sample, this clonotype was seen a few times. The chain carries TRBV20-1 and TRBJ1-3; the D is unclear. V was shortened by 6 bases and J by 4 bases, with 10 bases between the two germline ends. Germline CDR1 and CDR2: DFQATT and SNEGSKA (reference sequence). CDR3 size: 12 residues. DNA of the CDR3: TGCAGTGCCAGAACACAGGGAAACACCATATATTTT. Translating it yields CSARTQGNTIYF.

This clonotype was counted ten times or more. The chain uses TRBV5-1 and TRBJ2-7, with D tentatively TRBD1 or TRBD2 (5 bases each). Germline CDR1 reads SGHRS; CDR2 reads YFSETQ. The CDR3 spans 13 residues. V shed 4 bases and J shed 1 base, with 9 bases lying between them. In DNA, the CDR3 is TGCGCCAGCAGCGTGGGACGGTCCTACGAGCAGTACTTC. It yields the protein CASSVGRSYEQYF.

This clonotype appeared many times. This chain joins TRBV20-1 and TRBJ2-2; D is perhaps TRBD1 or TRBD2 (5 bases each). V was cut by 0 bases and J by 1 base, with 15 bases left in between. The CDR3 is 17 residues long. Germline V gene data show CDR1 as DFQATT and CDR2 as SNEGSKA (reference sequence). CDR3 sequence reads: CSARDSGTAENTGELFF. The DNA of the CDR3 is TGCAGTGCTAGAGATTCCGGGACCGCCGAGAACACCGGGGAGCTGTTTTTT.

This chain connects TRBV12-3 or TRBV12-4 to TRBJ2-7; TRBD1 might be the D (5 bases). The CDR3 spans 14 residues. The V gene lost 2 bases and the J gene lost 5 bases, with 13 bases spanning the gap. CDR3 protein: CASSLNRNADEQYF. The CDR3 DNA is TGTGCCAGCAGTTTAAACAGGAATGCCGACGAGCAGTACTTC.

In this sample, this clonotype turned up a few times. V is TRBV20-1 and J is TRBJ2-1; D remains ambiguous. The CDR3 spans 12 residues. Germline V CDR1 and CDR2: DFQATT, SNEGSKA (reference sequence). V lost 5 bases, J lost 15 bases, and 20 bases lay in between. The chain's CDR3 is CSAHTIGRPGFF. CDR3 nucleotide sequence: TGCAGTGCTCATACCATCGGCCGCCCCGGGTTCTTC.

In its sample, this clonotype was seen many times. The V gene is TRBV29-1, the J gene TRBJ2-7; 7 bases line up with TRBD1. Losses at the gene ends were 4 bases for V and 0 bases for J; bases not matched to a gene: 12. Germline V gene data show CDR1 as SQVTM and CDR2 as ANQGSEA. CDR3 size: 16 residues. CDR3 sequence: CSVGQPGQMGSYEQYF. As DNA, the CDR3 is TGCAGCGTTGGTCAACCGGGACAGATGGGCTCCTACGAGCAGTACTTC.

The CDR3 sequence: CASSIHGGLAGGYNEQFF. The CDR3, as DNA: TGTGCCAGTAGTATTCATGGGGGGCTAGCGGGAGGGTACAATGAGCAGTTCTTC. V is TRBV19 and J is TRBJ2-1; 12 bases line up with TRBD2. Trimming took 3 bases from V and 4 from J; bases not matched to a gene: 10. The CDR3 is 18 amino acids. The germline V gene has CDR1 LNHDA and CDR2 SQIVND (reference sequence).

The V gene is TRBV5-6, the J gene TRBJ2-3, with no clear D. V was shortened by 7 bases and J by 3 bases, with 18 bases between the two germline ends. The CDR3 spans 15 residues. Germline V lookup: CDR1 SGHDT, CDR2 YYEEEE. CDR3 protein: CASGPGLLVTDTQYF. The CDR3 DNA is TGTGCCAGCGGCCCCGGGCTGCTGGTTACAGATACGCAGTATTTT. Full variable domain (remainder filled in from reference TRBV5-6 and TRBJ2-3): DAGVTQSPTHLIKTRGQQVTLRCSPKSGHDTVSWYQQALGQGPQFIFQYYEEEERQRGNFPDRFSGHQFPNYSSELNVNALLLGDSALYLCASGPGLLVTDTQYFGPGTRLTVL.

The chain has TRBV25-1 and TRBJ1-1, with D uncertain. Germline CDR1 is MGHDK and CDR2 is SYGVNS. The CDR3 sequence is 14 residues long. Trimming cost V 1 base and J 4 bases, with 10 bases left between them. In DNA, the CDR3 is TGTGCCAGCAGTGAATTCGGAACAGCCACTGAAGCTTTCTTT. Its protein product is CASSEFGTATEAFF.

This clonotype showed up many times. The rearrangement uses TRBV7-2 and TRBJ2-1; D perhaps matches TRBD2 (6 bases). Trimming removed 0 bases from V and 2 bases from J, with 8 bases in between. The germline CDR1 and CDR2 sequences are SGHTA and FQGNSA. The CDR3 spans 15 residues. CDR3 coding DNA: TGTGCCAGCAGCTTAGCTAGCGGAACCTACAATGAGCAGTTCTTC. It specifies CASSLASGTYNEQFF.

This chain uses TRBV7-9 with TRBJ1-1; D remains unclear. The CDR3 runs to 15 residues. Looked up from germline, CDR1 is SEHNR and CDR2 is FQNEAQ (reference sequence). V lost 0 bases and J lost 2, with 10 bases in between. The CDR3 here is CASSLASWRNTEAFF. CDR3 nucleotide sequence: TGTGCCAGCAGCTTAGCAAGTTGGAGAAACACTGAAGCTTTCTTT.

This clonotype was counted between two and nine times. V and J are TRBV5-8 and TRBJ2-3, with D possibly being TRBD1 (5 bases). The germline V and J ends were trimmed by 0 bases and 4 bases, with 15 bases remaining between them. The CDR3 is 16 amino acids. Germline CDR1 is SGHTS and CDR2 is YDEGEE. CDR3 region: CASSLEGSVRADTQYF. CDR3 nucleotide sequence: TGTGCCAGCAGCTTGGAAGGATCTGTCAGGGCAGATACGCAGTATTTT.

This chain joins TRBV11-2 and TRBJ2-3, with TRBD2 matching over 10 bases. The CDR3 contains 18 residues. V gave up 4 bases and J gave up 0 bases; unmatched junction bases: 10. Germline CDR1 and CDR2: SGHAT and FQNNGV. CDR3 in amino acids: CASSSIRTSGASTDTQYF. The CDR3, as DNA: TGTGCCAGCAGCTCCATACGTACTAGCGGGGCTAGCACAGATACGCAGTATTTT.

The sample holds a few counts of this clonotype. V gene TRBV30 combines with J gene TRBJ2-3; 9 nucleotides match TRBD2. V was pared by 0 bases and J by 4 bases, with 2 bases of the junction left unmatched. CDR1 is GTSNPN and CDR2 is SVGIG in the germline V gene (reference sequence). The CDR3 length is 14 residues. This chain's CDR3 is CAWSVAGGSDTQYF. CDR3 coding DNA: TGTGCCTGGAGTGTAGCGGGAGGTTCAGATACGCAGTATTTT.

The J gene is TRBJ2-1, the V gene TRBV28; the D gene is possibly TRBD2 (5 bases). The germline V gene has CDR1 MDHEN and CDR2 SYDVKM. The V end was cut by 5 bases, the J end by 2 bases, with 10 bases between. This CDR3 is 14 amino acids long. In DNA form, the CDR3 reads TGTGCCAGCAGTACGACCGGGGCCTACAATGAGCAGTTCTTC. Its translation: CASSTTGAYNEQFF.